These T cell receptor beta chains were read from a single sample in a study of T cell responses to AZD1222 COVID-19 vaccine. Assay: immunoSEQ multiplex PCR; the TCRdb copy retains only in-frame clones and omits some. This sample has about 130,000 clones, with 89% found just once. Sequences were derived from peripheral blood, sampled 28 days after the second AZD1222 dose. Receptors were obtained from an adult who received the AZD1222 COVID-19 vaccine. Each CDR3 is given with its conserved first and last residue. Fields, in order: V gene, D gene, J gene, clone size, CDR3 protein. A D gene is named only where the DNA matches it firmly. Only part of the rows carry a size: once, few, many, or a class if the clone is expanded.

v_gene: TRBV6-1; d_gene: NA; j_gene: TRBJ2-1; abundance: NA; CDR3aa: CASSDGTAGDNEQFF
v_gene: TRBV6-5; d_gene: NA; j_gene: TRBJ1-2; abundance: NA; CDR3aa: CASSLGTFDYGYTF
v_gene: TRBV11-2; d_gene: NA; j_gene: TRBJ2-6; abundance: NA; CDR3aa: CASSPGASGANVLTF
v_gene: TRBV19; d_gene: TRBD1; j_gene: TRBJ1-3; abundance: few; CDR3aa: CASSTDRVDGNTIYF
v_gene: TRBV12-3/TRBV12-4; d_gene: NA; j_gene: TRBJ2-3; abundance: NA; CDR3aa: CASTLGRGDTQYF
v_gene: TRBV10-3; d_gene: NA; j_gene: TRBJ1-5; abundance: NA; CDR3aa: CAISDGDAYNQPQHF
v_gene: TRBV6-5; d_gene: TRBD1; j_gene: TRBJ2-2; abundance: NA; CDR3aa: CASIPTGGSTGELFF
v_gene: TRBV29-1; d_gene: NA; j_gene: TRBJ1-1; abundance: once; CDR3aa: CSVGGRLTPEAFF
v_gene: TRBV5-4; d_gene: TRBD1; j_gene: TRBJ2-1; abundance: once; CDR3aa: CASSLAGGNEQFF
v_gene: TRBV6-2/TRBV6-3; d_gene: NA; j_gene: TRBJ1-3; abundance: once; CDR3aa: CASSYVWGRSSGNTIYF
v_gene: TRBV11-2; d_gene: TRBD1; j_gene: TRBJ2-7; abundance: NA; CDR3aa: CASSSTGGDEQYF
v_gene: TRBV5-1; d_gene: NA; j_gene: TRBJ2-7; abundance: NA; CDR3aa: CASSGGSGAGEQYF
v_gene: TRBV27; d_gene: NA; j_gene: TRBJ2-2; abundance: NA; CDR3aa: CASSLKQNTGELFF
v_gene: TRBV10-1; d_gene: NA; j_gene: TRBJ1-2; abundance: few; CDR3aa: CASSAARLGGYTF
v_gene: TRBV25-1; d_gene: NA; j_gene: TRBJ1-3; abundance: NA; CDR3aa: CASSRGSNSGNTIYF
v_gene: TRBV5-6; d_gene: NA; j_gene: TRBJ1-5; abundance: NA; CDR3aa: CASSLGEQPQHF
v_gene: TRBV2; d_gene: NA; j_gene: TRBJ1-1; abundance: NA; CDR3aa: CARSPGGGNTEAFF
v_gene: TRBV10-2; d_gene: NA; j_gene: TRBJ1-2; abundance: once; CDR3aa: CASSETTYIYGYTF
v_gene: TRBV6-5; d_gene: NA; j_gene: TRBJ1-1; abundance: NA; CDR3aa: CASSYSRGAAEAFF